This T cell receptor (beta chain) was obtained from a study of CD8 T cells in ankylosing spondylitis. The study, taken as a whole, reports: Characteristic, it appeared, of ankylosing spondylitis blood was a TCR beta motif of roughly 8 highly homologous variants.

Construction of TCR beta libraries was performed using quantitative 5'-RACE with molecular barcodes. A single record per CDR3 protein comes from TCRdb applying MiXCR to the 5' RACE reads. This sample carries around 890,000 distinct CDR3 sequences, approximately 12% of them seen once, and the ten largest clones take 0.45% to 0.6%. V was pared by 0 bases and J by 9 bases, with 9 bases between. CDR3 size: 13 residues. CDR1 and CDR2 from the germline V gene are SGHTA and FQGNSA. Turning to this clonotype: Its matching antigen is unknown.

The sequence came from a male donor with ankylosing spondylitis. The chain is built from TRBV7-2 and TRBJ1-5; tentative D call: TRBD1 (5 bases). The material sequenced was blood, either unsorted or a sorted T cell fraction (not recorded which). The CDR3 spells CASSLALRGPQHF. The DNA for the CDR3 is TGTGCCAGCAGCTTAGCGCTAAGGGGGCCCCAGCATTTT.